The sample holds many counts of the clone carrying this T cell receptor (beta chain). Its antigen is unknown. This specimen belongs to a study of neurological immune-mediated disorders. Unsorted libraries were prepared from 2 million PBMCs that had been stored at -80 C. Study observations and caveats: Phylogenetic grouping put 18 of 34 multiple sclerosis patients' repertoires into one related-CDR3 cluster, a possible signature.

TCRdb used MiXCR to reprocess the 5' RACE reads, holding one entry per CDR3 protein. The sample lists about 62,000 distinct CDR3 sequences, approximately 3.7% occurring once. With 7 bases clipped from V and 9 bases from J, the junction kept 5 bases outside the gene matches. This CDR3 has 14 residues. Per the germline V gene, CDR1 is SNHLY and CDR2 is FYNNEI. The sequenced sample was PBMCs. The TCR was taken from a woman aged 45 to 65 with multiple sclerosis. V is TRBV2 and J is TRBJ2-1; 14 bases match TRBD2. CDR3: CASTGTSGRSEQFF. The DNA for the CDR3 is TGTGCCAGCACAGGGACTAGCGGGAGAAGTGAGCAGTTCTTC.